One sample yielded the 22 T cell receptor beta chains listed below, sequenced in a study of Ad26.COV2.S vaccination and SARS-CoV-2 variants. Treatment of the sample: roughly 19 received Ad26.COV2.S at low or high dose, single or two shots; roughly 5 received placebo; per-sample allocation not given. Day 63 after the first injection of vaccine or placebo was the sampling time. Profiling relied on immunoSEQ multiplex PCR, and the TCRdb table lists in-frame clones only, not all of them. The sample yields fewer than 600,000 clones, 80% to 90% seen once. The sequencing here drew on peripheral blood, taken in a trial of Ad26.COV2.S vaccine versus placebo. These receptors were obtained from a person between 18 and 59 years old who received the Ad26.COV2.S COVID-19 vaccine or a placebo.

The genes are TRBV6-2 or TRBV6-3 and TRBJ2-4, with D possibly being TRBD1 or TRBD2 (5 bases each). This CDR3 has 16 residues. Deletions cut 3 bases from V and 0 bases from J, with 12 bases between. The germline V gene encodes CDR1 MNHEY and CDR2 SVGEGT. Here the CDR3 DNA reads TGTGCCAGCAGTTATGAGGGGTCTCGAGCCAAAAACATTCAGTACTTC. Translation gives CASSYEGSRAKNIQYF.

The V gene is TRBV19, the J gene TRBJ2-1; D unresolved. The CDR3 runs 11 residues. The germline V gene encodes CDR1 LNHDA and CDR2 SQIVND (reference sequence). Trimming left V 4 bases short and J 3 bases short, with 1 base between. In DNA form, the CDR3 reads TGTGCCAGTAGTAACTACAATGAGCAGTTCTTC. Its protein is CASSNYNEQFF.

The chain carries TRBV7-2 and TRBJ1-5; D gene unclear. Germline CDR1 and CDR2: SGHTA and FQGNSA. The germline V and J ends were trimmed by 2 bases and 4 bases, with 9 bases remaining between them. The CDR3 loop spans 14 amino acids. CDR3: CASSLTPGNQPQHF. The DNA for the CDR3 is TGTGCCAGCAGCTTAACCCCGGGAAATCAGCCCCAGCATTTT.

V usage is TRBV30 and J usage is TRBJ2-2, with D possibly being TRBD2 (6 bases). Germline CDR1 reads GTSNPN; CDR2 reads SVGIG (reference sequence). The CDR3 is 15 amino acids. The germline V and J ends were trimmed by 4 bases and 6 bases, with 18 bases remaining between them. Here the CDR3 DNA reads TGTGCCTGGAAACCCTTACAAACTAGCTCCGGGGAGCTGTTTTTT. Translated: CAWKPLQTSSGELFF.

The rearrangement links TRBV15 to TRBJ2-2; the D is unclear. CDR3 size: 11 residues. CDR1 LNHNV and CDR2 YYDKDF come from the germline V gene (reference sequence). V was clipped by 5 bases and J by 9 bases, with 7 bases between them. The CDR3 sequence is CATSSYRELFF. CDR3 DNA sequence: TGTGCCACCAGCTCGTACCGGGAGCTGTTTTTT.

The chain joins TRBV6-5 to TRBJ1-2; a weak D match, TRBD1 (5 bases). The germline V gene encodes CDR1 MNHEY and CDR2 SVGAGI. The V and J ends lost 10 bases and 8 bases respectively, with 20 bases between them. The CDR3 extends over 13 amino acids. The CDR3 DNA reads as TGTGCCACCTCCTCGGTACCGGCAGGGGGCTACACCTTC. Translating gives CATSSVPAGGYTF.

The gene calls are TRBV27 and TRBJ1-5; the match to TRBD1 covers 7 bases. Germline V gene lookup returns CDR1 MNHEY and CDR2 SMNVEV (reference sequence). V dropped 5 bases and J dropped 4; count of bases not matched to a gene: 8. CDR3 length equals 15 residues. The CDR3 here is CASSRTGLGNQPQHF. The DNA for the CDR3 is TGTGCCAGCAGTCGGACAGGCCTAGGGAATCAGCCCCAGCATTTT.

In nucleotides, the CDR3 is TGTGCCAGCAGCTCGAACCCGGCGGGGGATACGCAGTATTTT. It codes for CASSSNPAGDTQYF. The rearrangement uses TRBV7-3 and TRBJ2-3; D might be TRBD2 (6 bases). Trimming took 4 bases from V and 6 from J, leaving 14 bases between them. This CDR3 contains 14 residues. Germline CDR1 and CDR2: SGHTA and FQGTGA. The variable domain in full, with the rest retrieved from reference TRBV7-3 and TRBJ2-3, is GAGVSQTPSNKVTEKGKYVELRCDPISGHTALYWYRQSLGQGPEFLIYFQGTGAADDSGLPNDRFFAVRPEGSVSTLKIQRTERGDSAVYLCASSSNPAGDTQYFGPGTRLTVL.

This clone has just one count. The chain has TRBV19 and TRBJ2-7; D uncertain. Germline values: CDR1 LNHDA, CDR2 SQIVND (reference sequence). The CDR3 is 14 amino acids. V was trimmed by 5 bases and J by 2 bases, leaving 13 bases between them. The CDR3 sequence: CASSALRIPYEQYF. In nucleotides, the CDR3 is TGTGCCAGTAGTGCTCTCAGGATTCCCTACGAGCAGTACTTC.

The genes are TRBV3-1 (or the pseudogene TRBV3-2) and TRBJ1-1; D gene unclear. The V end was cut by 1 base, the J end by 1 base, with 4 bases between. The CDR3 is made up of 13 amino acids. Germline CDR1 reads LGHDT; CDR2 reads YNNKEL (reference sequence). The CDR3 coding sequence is TGTGCCAGCAGCCAAGTTCCGAACACTGAAGCTTTCTTT. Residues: CASSQVPNTEAFF.

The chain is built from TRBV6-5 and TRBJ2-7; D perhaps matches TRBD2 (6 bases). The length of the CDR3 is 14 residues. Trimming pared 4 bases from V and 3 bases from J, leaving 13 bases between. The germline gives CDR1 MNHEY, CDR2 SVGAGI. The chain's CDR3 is CASSFSFGGYEQYF. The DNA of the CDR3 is TGTGCCAGCAGTTTCTCGTTCGGGGGCTACGAGCAGTACTTC.

CDR3 sequence: CAISELETGGFRGTGELFF. In DNA form, the CDR3 reads TGTGCCATCAGTGAGCTTGAGACAGGGGGCTTCCGTGGCACCGGGGAGCTGTTTTTT. The V call is TRBV10-3, the J call TRBJ2-2; 10 bases are shared with TRBD1. The CDR3 contains 19 residues. Germline CDR1 is ENHRY and CDR2 is SYGVKD. V was clipped by 2 bases and J by 4 bases; unmatched bases: 13.

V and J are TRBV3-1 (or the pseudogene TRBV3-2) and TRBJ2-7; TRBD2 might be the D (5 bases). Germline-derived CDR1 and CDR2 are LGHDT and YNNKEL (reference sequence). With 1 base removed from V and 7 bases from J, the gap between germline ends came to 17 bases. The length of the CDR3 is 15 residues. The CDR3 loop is CASSQASWRIGEQYF. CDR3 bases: TGTGCCAGCAGCCAAGCCTCGTGGAGGATCGGGGAGCAGTACTTC.

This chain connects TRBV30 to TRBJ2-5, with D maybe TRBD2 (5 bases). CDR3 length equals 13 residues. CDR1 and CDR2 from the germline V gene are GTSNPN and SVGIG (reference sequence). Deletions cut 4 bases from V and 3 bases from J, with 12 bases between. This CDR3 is CAWTPGTEETQYF. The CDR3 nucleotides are TGTGCCTGGACCCCGGGAACCGAAGAGACCCAGTACTTC.

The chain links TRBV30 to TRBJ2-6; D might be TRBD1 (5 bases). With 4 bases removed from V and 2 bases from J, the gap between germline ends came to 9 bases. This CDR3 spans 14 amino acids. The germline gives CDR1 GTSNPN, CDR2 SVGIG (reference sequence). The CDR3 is CAWTSGTGANVLTF. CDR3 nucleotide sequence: TGTGCCTGGACTTCAGGGACTGGGGCCAACGTCCTGACTTTC.

Written as DNA, the CDR3 is TGTGCCAGCAGCCAAGGAGCGGGGATGAACACTGAAGCTTTCTTT. Amino acids: CASSQGAGMNTEAFF. The gene calls are TRBV3-1 (or the pseudogene TRBV3-2) and TRBJ1-1, with no clear D. Trimming removed 1 base at V and 0 bases at J, with 9 bases between. CDR3 length equals 15 residues. Germline values: CDR1 LGHDT, CDR2 YNNKEL (reference sequence).

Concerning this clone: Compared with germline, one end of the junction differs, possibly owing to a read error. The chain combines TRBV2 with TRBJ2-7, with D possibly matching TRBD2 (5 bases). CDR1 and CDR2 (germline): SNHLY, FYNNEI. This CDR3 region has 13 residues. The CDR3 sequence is CASREGGSYEQYF. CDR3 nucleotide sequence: TGTGCCAGCCGTGAGGGCGGGTCCTACGAGCAGTACTTC.

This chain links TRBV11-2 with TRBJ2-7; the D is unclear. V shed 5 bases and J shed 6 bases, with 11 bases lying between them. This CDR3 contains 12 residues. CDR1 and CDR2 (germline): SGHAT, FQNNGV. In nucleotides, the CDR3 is TGTGCCAGCAGCCCCTTTCCGACCGAGCAGTACTTC. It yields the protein CASSPFPTEQYF.

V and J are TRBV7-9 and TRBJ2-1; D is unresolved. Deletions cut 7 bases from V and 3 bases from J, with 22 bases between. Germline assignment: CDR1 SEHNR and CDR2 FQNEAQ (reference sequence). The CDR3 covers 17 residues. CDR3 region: CASNSPDSSEDYNEQFF. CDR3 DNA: TGTGCCAGCAACTCGCCCGACTCGTCGGAAGACTACAATGAGCAGTTCTTC.

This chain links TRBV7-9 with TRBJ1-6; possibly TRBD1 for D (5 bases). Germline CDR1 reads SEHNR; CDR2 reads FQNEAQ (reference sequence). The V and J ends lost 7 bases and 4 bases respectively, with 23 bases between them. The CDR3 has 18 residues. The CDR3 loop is CASTSNDGERGYNSPLHF. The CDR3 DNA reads TGTGCCAGCACTTCGAACGACGGGGAGAGGGGTTATAATTCACCCCTCCACTTT.

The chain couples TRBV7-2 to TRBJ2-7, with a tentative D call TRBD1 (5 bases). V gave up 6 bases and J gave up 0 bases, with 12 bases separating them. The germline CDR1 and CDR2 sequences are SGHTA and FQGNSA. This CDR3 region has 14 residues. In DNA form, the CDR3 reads TGTGCCAGCAGGATGGACACCCGCTCCTACGAGCAGTACTTC. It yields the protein CASRMDTRSYEQYF.

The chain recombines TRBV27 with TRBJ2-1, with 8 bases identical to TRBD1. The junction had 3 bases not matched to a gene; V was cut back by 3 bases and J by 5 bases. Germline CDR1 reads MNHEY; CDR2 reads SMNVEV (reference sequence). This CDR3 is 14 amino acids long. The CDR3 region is CASSFGQGHNEQFF. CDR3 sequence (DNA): TGTGCCAGCAGTTTTGGACAGGGCCACAATGAGCAGTTCTTC.